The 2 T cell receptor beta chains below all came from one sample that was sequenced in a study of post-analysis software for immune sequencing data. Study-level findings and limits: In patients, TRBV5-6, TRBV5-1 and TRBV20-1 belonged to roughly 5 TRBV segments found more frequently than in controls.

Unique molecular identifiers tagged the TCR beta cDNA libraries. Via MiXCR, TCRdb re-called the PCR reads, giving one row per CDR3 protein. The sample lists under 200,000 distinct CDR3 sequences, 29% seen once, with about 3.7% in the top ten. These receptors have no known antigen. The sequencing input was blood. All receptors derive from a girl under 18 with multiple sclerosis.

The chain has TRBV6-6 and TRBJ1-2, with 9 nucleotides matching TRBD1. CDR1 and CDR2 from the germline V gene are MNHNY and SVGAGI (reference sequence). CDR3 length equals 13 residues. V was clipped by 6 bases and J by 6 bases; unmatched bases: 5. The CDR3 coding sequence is TGTGCCAGCAGCCCCCGGACAGGGGATGGCTACACCTTC. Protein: CASSPRTGDGYTF.

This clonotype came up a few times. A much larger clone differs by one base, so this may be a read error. This chain's CDR3 is CASSRTDSFSEQYF. CDR3 DNA sequence: TGTGCCAGCAGCCGAACAGATTCGTTCAGTGAGCAGTACTTC. This chain joins TRBV3-1 and TRBJ2-7; D uncertain. Trimming cost V 4 bases and J 7 bases, with 17 bases left between them. The CDR3 length is 14 residues. Germline loops: CDR1 LGHDT, CDR2 YNNKEL (reference sequence).